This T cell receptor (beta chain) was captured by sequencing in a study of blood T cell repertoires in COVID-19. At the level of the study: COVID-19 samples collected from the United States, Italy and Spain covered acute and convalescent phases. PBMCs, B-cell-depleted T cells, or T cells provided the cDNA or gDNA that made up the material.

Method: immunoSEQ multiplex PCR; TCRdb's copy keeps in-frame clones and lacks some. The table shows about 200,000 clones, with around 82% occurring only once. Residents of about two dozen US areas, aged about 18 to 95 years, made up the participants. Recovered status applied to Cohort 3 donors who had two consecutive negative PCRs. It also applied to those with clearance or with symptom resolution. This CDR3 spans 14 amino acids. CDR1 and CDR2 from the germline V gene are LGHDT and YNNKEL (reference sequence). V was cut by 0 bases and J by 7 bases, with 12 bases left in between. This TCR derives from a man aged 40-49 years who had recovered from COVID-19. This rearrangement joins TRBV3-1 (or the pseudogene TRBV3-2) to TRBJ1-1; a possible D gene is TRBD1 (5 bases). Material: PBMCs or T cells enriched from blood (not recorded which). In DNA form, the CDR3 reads TGTGCCAGCAGCCAAGATACGCGGGGGAATGAAGCTTTCTTT. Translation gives CASSQDTRGNEAFF.